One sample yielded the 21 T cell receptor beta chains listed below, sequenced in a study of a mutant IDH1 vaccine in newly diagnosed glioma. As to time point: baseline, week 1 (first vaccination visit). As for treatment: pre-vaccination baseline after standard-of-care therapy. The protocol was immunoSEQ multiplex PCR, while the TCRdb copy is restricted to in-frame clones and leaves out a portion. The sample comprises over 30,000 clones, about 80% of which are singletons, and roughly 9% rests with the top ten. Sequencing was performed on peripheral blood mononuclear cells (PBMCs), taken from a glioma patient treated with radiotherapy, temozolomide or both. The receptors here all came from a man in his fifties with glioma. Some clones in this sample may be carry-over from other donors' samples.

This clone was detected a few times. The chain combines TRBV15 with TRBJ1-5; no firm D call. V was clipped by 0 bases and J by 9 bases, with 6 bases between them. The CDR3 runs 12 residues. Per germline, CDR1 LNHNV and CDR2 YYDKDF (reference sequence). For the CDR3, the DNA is TGTGCCACCAGCAGAGATCATTCGCCCCAGCATTTT. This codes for CATSRDHSPQHF.

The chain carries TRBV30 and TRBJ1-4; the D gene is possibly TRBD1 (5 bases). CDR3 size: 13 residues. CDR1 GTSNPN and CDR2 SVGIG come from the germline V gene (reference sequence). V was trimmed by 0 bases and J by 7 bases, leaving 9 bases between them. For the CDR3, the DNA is TGTGCCTGGAGTGTCCAAACAGGTGAAAAACTGTTTTTT. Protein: CAWSVQTGEKLFF.

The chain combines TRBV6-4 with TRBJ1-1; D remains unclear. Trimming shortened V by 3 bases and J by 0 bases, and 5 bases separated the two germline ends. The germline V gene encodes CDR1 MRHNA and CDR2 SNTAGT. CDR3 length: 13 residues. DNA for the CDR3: TGTGCCAGCAGTGAACACTTGAACACTGAAGCTTTCTTT. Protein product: CASSEHLNTEAFF.

The CDR3: CASSYRGYGYTF. DNA of the CDR3: TGTGCCAGCAGTTACAGGGGTTATGGCTACACCTTC. The rearrangement uses TRBV28 and TRBJ1-2; 7 bases align to TRBD1. V shed 4 bases, J shed 5 bases, and the junction held 1 base outside the gene matches. The germline gives CDR1 MDHEN, CDR2 SYDVKM. This CDR3 region has 12 residues.

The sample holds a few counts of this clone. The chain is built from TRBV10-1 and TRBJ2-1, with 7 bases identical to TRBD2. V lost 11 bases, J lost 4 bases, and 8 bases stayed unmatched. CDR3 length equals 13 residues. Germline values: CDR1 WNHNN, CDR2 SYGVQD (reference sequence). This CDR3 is CARFRAGYNEQFF. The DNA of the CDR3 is TGCGCCCGGTTTCGAGCGGGATACAATGAGCAGTTCTTC.

DNA for the CDR3: TGCAGCGGGGCCGGGACAGTGACCGGGGAGCTGTTTTTT. Its protein product is CSGAGTVTGELFF. This chain connects TRBV29-1 to TRBJ2-2, with 7 bases fitting TRBD1. The CDR3 contains 13 residues. The germline gives CDR1 SQVTM, CDR2 ANQGSEA. V was pared by 7 bases and J by 5 bases, with 7 bases of the junction left unmatched.

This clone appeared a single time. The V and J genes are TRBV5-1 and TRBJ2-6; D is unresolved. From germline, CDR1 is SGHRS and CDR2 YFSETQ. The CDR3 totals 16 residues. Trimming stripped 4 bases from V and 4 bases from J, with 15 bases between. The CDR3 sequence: CASSPIAQLGANVLTF. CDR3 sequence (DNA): TGCGCCAGCAGCCCAATAGCCCAGCTGGGGGCCAACGTCCTGACTTTC. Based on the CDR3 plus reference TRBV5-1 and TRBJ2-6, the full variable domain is KAGVTQTPRYLIKTRGQQVTLSCSPISGHRSVSWYQQTPGQGLQFLFEYFSETQRNKGNFPGRFSGRQFSNSRSEMNVSTLELGDSALYLCASSPIAQLGANVLTFGAGSRLTVL.

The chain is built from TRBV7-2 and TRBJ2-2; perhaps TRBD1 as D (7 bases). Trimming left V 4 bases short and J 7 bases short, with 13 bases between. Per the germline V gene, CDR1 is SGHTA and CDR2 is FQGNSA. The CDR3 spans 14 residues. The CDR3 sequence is CASSWGQTSGELFF. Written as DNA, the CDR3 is TGTGCCAGCAGCTGGGGACAGACTAGCGGGGAGCTGTTTTTT.

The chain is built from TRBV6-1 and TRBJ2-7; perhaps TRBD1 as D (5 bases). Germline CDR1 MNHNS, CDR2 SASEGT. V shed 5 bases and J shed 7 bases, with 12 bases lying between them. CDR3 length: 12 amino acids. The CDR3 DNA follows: TGTGCCAGCAGTCTTTTCCCAGGGGAGCAGTACTTC. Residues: CASSLFPGEQYF.

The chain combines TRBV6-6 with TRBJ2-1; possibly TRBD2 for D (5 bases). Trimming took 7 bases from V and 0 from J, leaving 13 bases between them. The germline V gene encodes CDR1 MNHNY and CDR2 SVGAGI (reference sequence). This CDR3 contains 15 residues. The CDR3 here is CASTSSKGSYNEQFF. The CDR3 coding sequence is TGTGCCAGCACCTCTAGCAAGGGCTCCTACAATGAGCAGTTCTTC.

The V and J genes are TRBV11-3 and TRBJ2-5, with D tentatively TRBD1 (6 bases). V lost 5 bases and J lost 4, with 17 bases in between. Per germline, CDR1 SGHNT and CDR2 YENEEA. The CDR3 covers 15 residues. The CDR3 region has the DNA TGTGCCAGCAGCGCCACCGGGACAACTTCAGAGACCCAGTACTTC. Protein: CASSATGTTSETQYF.

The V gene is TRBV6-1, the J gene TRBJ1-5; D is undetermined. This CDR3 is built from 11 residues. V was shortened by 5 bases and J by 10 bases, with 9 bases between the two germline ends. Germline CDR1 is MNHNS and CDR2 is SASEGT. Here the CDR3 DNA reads TGTGCCAGCAGTTCGTTTTTCCCCCAGCATTTT. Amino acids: CASSSFFPQHF.

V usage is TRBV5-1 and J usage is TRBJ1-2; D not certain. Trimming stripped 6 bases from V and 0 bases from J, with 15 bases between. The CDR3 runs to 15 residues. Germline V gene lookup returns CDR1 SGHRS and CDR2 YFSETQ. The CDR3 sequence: CASNPGRLANYGYTF. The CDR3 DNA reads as TGCGCCAGCAACCCTGGGAGGCTAGCTAACTATGGCTACACCTTC. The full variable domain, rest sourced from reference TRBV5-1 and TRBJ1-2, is KAGVTQTPRYLIKTRGQQVTLSCSPISGHRSVSWYQQTPGQGLQFLFEYFSETQRNKGNFPGRFSGRQFSNSRSEMNVSTLELGDSALYLCASNPGRLANYGYTFGSGTRLTVV.

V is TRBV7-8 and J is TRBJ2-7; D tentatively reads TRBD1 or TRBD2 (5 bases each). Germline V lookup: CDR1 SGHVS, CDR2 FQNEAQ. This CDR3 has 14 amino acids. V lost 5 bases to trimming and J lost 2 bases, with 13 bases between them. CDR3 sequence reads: CASSRRVGAYEQYF. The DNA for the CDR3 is TGTGCCAGCAGCCGCAGGGTGGGGGCCTACGAGCAGTACTTC.

CDR3: CASSIGTAPHNEQFF. CDR3 sequence (DNA): TGTGCCAGTAGTATAGGGACGGCACCACACAATGAGCAGTTCTTC. The V and J genes are TRBV19 and TRBJ2-1; D uncertain. Trimming left V 1 base short and J 5 bases short, with 12 bases between. CDR1 LNHDA and CDR2 SQIVND come from the germline V gene (reference sequence). The CDR3 contains 15 residues.

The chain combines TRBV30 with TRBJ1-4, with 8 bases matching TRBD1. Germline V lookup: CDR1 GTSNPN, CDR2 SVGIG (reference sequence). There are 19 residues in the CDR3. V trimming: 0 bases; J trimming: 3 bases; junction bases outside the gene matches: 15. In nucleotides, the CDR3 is TGTGCCTGGAGTGTACAGAGGGGACAGGTTAATTTGGCTAATGAAAAACTGTTTTTT. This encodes CAWSVQRGQVNLANEKLFF.

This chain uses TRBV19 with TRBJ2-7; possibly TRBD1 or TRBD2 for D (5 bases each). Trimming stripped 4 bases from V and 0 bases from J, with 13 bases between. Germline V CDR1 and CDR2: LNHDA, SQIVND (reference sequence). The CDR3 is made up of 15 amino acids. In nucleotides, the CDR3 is TGTGCCAGTAGTAAAGGTCGGGGACGCTCCTACGAGCAGTACTTC. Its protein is CASSKGRGRSYEQYF.

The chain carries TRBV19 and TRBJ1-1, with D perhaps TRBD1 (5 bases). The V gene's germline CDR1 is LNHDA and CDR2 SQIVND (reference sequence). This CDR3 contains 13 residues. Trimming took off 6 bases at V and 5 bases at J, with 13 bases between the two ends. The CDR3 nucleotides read TGTGCCAGTAGCCGAGACAGTATAACTGAAGCTTTCTTT. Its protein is CASSRDSITEAFF. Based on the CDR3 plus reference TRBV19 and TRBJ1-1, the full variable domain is DGGITQSPKYLFRKEGQNVTLSCEQNLNHDAMYWYRQDPGQGLRLIYYSQIVNDFQKGDIAEGYSVSREKKESFPLTVTSAQKNPTAFYLCASSRDSITEAFFGQGTRLTVV.

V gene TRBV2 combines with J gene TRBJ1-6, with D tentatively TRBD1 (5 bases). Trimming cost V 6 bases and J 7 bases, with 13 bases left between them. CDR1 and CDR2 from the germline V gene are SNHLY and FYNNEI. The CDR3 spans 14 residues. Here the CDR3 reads CASRSGTSNSPLHF. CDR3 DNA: TGTGCCAGCAGATCCGGGACCTCGAATTCACCCCTCCACTTT.

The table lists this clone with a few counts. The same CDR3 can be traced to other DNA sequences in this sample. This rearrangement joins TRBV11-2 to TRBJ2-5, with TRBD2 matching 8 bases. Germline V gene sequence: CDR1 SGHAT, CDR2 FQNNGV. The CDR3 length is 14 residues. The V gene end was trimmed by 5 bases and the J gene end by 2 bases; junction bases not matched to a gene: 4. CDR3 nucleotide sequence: TGTGCCAGCAGCCTTTCGGGGGGGCAAGAGACCCAGTACTTC. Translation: CASSLSGGQETQYF.

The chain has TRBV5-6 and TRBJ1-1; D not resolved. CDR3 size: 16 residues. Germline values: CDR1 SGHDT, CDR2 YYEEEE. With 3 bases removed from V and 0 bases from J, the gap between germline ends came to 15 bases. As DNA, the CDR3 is TGTGCCAGCAGCTCAACCGAAGCTTACATGAACACTGAAGCTTTCTTT. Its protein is CASSSTEAYMNTEAFF.